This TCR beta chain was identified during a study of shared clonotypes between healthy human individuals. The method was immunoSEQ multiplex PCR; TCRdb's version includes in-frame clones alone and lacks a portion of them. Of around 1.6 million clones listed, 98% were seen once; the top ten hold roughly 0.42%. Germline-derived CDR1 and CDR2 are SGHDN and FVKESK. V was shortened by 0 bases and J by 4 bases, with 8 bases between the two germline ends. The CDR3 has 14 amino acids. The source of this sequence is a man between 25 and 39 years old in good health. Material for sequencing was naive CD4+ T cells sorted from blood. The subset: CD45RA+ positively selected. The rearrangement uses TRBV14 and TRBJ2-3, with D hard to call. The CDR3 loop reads CASSQDAFADTQYF. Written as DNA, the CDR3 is TGTGCCAGCAGCCAAGATGCCTTCGCAGATACGCAGTATTTT.